These 27 T cell receptor beta chains originate from one sample sequenced in a study of blood T cell repertoires in COVID-19. Profiling relied on immunoSEQ multiplex PCR, and the TCRdb table lists in-frame clones only, not all of them. The sample holds 130,000 to 150,000 clones, approximately 83% seen once. The specimen was PBMCs or T cells enriched from blood (not recorded which). Source of these receptors: a middle-aged man who had recovered from COVID-19.

CDR3 coding DNA: TGTGCCAGCTCTTCGGGGTTGTTTAATGAAAAACTGTTTTTT. It encodes CASSSGLFNEKLFF. The gene calls are TRBV6-5 and TRBJ1-4, with D uncertain. Trimming removed 8 bases from V and 4 bases from J, with 14 bases in between. Germline V lookup: CDR1 MNHEY, CDR2 SVGAGI. This CDR3 spans 14 amino acids.

The chain uses TRBV7-8 and TRBJ2-7; 7 bases fit TRBD1. The CDR3 is 13 residues long. Germline CDR1 SGHVS, CDR2 FQNEAQ. V shed 5 bases and J 2 bases; nucleotides not matched to a gene: 3. CDR3 nucleotide sequence: TGTGCCAGCAGCCGGGACAGAACCTACGAGCAGTACTTC. Translated, it gives CASSRDRTYEQYF.

The V call is TRBV19, the J call TRBJ1-3; D not certain. Germline lookup yields CDR1 LNHDA and CDR2 SQIVND (reference sequence). Trimming removed 6 bases from V and 0 bases from J, with 18 bases in between. The CDR3 is 17 amino acids. The CDR3 region has the DNA TGTGCCAGTAGCAACCTCGGGGAGGGCTTCTCTGGAAACACCATATATTTT. This gives the protein CASSNLGEGFSGNTIYF.

The chain has TRBV6-5 and TRBJ1-6, with TRBD1 as a possible D gene (5 bases). The CDR3 loop spans 14 amino acids. The germline gives CDR1 MNHEY, CDR2 SVGAGI. Trimming took 2 bases from V and 8 from J, leaving 10 bases between them. The CDR3 coding sequence is TGTGCCAGCAGTTACAGGGGTTGGGATTCACCCCTCCACTTT. Its protein is CASSYRGWDSPLHF.

This CDR3 reads CASSRVDREDEAFF. The DNA for the CDR3 is TGTGCCAGTAGTCGGGTGGACAGGGAGGATGAAGCTTTCTTT. This chain joins TRBV19 and TRBJ1-1, with 8 bases matching TRBD1. The J segment lost 7 bases and the V segment lost 5 bases, leaving 9 bases of the junction unmatched. Germline assignment: CDR1 LNHDA and CDR2 SQIVND (reference sequence). The CDR3 length is 14 residues.

This chain uses TRBV29-1 with TRBJ2-7; 12 nucleotides line up with TRBD2. The V gene's germline CDR1 is SQVTM and CDR2 ANQGSEA. The CDR3 spans 18 residues. The ends lost 4 bases at V and 1 base at J; junction bases unmatched: 14. The DNA for the CDR3 is TGCAGCGTTGCTTATCTTGCCCCTAGCGGGGGGGAATCCTACGAGCAGTACTTC. Encoded protein: CSVAYLAPSGGESYEQYF.

The chain has TRBV14 and TRBJ2-1; D is possibly TRBD2 (6 bases). Germline assignment: CDR1 SGHDN and CDR2 FVKESK. The V and J ends lost 4 bases and 7 bases respectively, with 14 bases between them. There are 14 residues in the CDR3. The CDR3 DNA reads TGTGCCAGCAGCCGAGTAGCGGTTTATAATGAGCAGTTCTTC. Translated: CASSRVAVYNEQFF.

The genes are TRBV27 and TRBJ1-2, with D unclear. Germline assignment: CDR1 MNHEY and CDR2 SMNVEV (reference sequence). The CDR3 contains 13 residues. Trimming cost V 4 bases and J 3 bases, with 9 bases left between them. For the CDR3, the DNA is TGTGCCAGCAGTTGGAACAGAGACTATGGCTACACCTTC. Encoded protein: CASSWNRDYGYTF.

The rearrangement links TRBV28 to TRBJ1-5, with D possibly being TRBD1 (5 bases). In germline, CDR1 is MDHEN, CDR2 SYDVKM. CDR3 length: 15 amino acids. The V gene lost 1 base and the J gene lost 4 bases, with 11 bases spanning the gap. This chain's CDR3 is CASSLSGLRNQPQHF. For the CDR3, the DNA is TGTGCCAGCAGTTTATCAGGGCTTCGAAATCAGCCCCAGCATTTT.

V gene TRBV9 combines with J gene TRBJ1-1; tentatively, D is TRBD1 (5 bases). CDR1 and CDR2 from the germline V gene are SGDLS and YYNGEE. Between the trimmed V and J ends, which lost 4 bases and 3 bases, there was a span of 16 bases. This CDR3 has 15 amino acids. The CDR3 region is CASSRTGVAHTEAFF. The CDR3, as DNA: TGTGCCAGCAGCCGAACAGGCGTAGCCCACACTGAAGCTTTCTTT.

The chain employs TRBV30 and TRBJ1-2; 7 bases align to TRBD1. The germline V gene encodes CDR1 GTSNPN and CDR2 SVGIG (reference sequence). V shed 0 bases and J 8 bases; nucleotides not matched to a gene: 9. The CDR3 has 14 residues. As DNA, the CDR3 is TGTGCCTGGAGTGTATCTCGGACAGGAGGGGGCTACACCTTC. Translation: CAWSVSRTGGGYTF. The variable domain in full, with the rest retrieved from reference TRBV30 and TRBJ1-2, is SQTIHQWPATLVQPVGSPLSLECTVEGTSNPNLYWYRQAAGRGLQLLFYSVGIGQISSEVPQNLSASRPQDRQFILSSKKLLLSDSGFYLCAWSVSRTGGGYTFGSGTRLTVV.

This clone was seen once. The chain is built from TRBV6-5 and TRBJ2-7, with D unresolved. The CDR3 has 12 residues. Germline values: CDR1 MNHEY, CDR2 SVGAGI. The germline V and J ends were trimmed by 6 bases and 2 bases, with 8 bases remaining between them. The CDR3 sequence: CASSPYAYEQYF. DNA of the CDR3: TGTGCCAGCAGCCCCTACGCCTACGAGCAGTACTTC.

V gene TRBV5-4 combines with J gene TRBJ2-5, with 7 bases fitting TRBD2. V lost 0 bases to trimming and J lost 1 base; unmatched junction nucleotides: 3. The CDR3 length is 15 residues. Germline CDR1 reads SGHNT; CDR2 reads YYREEE (reference sequence). The DNA for the CDR3 is TGTGCCAGCAGCTTGGAGCGGGGTTCCCAAGAGACCCAGTACTTC. It specifies CASSLERGSQETQYF.

This chain links TRBV5-1 with TRBJ2-1; 8 bases fit TRBD1. This CDR3 is 14 amino acids long. The J segment lost 9 bases and the V segment lost 5 bases, leaving 10 bases of the junction unmatched. Germline loops: CDR1 SGHRS, CDR2 YFSETQ. This chain's CDR3 is CASSHRDRSIEQFF. The CDR3 DNA reads as TGCGCCAGCAGTCATCGGGACAGGTCAATTGAGCAGTTCTTC. Looking up the rest from reference TRBV5-1 and TRBJ2-1 gives the full variable domain: KAGVTQTPRYLIKTRGQQVTLSCSPISGHRSVSWYQQTPGQGLQFLFEYFSETQRNKGNFPGRFSGRQFSNSRSEMNVSTLELGDSALYLCASSHRDRSIEQFFGPGTRLTVL.

The V call is TRBV27, the J call TRBJ1-6; 9 positions match TRBD1. The CDR3 has 15 residues. Germline values: CDR1 MNHEY, CDR2 SMNVEV (reference sequence). V shed 2 bases and J 7 bases; nucleotides not matched to a gene: 3. CDR3 region: CASSLRGTGNSPLHF. The CDR3 DNA reads TGTGCCAGCAGTTTAAGGGGGACAGGGAATTCACCCCTCCACTTT.

This chain links TRBV7-2 with TRBJ1-6, with 7 bases matching TRBD1. The CDR3 is 15 amino acids. Germline V CDR1 and CDR2: SGHTA, FQGNSA. V shed 5 bases, J shed 9 bases, and the junction held 10 bases outside the gene matches. The CDR3 spells CASSPPTGDTSPLHF. The CDR3, as DNA: TGTGCCAGCAGCCCGCCCACAGGGGATACTTCACCCCTCCACTTT. Full variable domain (remainder filled in from reference TRBV7-2 and TRBJ1-6): GAGVSQSPSNKVTEKGKDVELRCDPISGHTALYWYRQSLGQGLEFLIYFQGNSAPDKSGLPSDRFSAERTGGSVSTLTIQRTQQEDSAVYLCASSPPTGDTSPLHFGNGTRLTVT.

This clone was observed a few times. The gene calls are TRBV11-3 and TRBJ2-2; TRBD2 agrees at 12 bases. There are 17 residues in the CDR3. With V trimmed by 3 bases and J by 0 bases, 2 bases remained unmatched. In germline, CDR1 is SGHNT, CDR2 YENEEA. Here the CDR3 reads CASSFLAGGTNTGELFF. CDR3 coding DNA: TGTGCCAGCAGCTTCCTAGCGGGGGGGACGAACACCGGGGAGCTGTTTTTT.

This clone was observed a few times. In the same sample, other DNA sequences code for this CDR3. V and J are TRBV28 and TRBJ1-4; TRBD1 agrees at 9 bases. The CDR3 runs 15 residues. The V and J ends lost 5 bases and 4 bases, in that order; junction bases with no gene match: 5. Per germline, CDR1 MDHEN and CDR2 SYDVKM. Written as DNA, the CDR3 is TGTGCCAGCAGTCCTCCGGGACAGGGTAATGAAAAACTGTTTTTT. It yields the protein CASSPPGQGNEKLFF.

The chain combines TRBV5-1 with TRBJ2-7; 12 bases are shared with TRBD1. In germline, CDR1 is SGHRS, CDR2 YFSETQ. The J segment lost 6 bases and the V segment lost 1 base, leaving 8 bases of the junction unmatched. The CDR3 covers 16 residues. CDR3 bases: TGCGCCAGCAGCTTGCTTAAGGGACAGGGGGCTGTCGAGCAGTACTTC. Its protein product is CASSLLKGQGAVEQYF.

The J gene is TRBJ1-2, the V gene TRBV27; D is ambiguous. Germline V lookup: CDR1 MNHEY, CDR2 SMNVEV (reference sequence). Trimming took 4 bases from V and 5 from J, leaving 14 bases between them. The CDR3 contains 14 residues. The CDR3 DNA is TGTGCCAGCAGTTCAATCACAGCCTCTTATGGCTACACCTTC. It yields the protein CASSSITASYGYTF.

This chain connects TRBV19 to TRBJ2-3, with a weak D call TRBD2 (7 bases). V dropped 3 bases and J dropped 4 bases, with 14 bases sitting between them. Looked up from germline, CDR1 is LNHDA and CDR2 is SQIVND (reference sequence). The CDR3 consists of 15 residues. The CDR3 DNA reads TGTGCCAGTAGTATTAGTGGCGGGGGCGCAGATACGCAGTATTTT. Its translation: CASSISGGGADTQYF.

The CDR3 DNA reads TGTGCCAGCAGCTCCAGGGGCGCAGGGTATGCCCACGAGCAGTACTTC. This sequence encodes CASSSRGAGYAHEQYF. J is TRBJ2-7 and V is TRBV3-1 (or the pseudogene TRBV3-2); weak D call: TRBD1 (6 bases). Trimming left V 5 bases short and J 5 bases short, with 22 bases between. Germline lookup yields CDR1 LGHDT and CDR2 YNNKEL (reference sequence). The CDR3 covers 16 residues.

This clone showed up just a few times. The chain has TRBV10-3 and TRBJ2-3; 9 bases are a match to TRBD1. This CDR3 is built from 16 residues. The germline gives CDR1 ENHRY, CDR2 SYGVKD. After removal of 6 bases from V and 4 bases from J, the junction contained 11 bases not matched to a gene. CDR3 DNA: TGTGCCATCAGCCTCCGCCGGGACAGGGTTTCAGATACGCAGTATTTT. Translation gives CAISLRRDRVSDTQYF.

This clone was detected only a few times. The chain uses TRBV5-1 and TRBJ2-6; maybe TRBD2 (6 bases). Germline V lookup: CDR1 SGHRS, CDR2 YFSETQ. V was clipped by 2 bases and J by 4 bases, with 19 bases between them. The CDR3 is 18 amino acids. This chain's CDR3 is CASSLDGYGGSGANVLTF. CDR3 nucleotides: TGCGCCAGCAGCTTAGATGGGTACGGGGGTTCAGGGGCCAACGTCCTGACTTTC.

The chain has TRBV29-1 and TRBJ2-3, with D unclear. Trimming shortened V by 1 base and J by 2 bases, and 7 bases separated the two germline ends. The CDR3 extends over 13 amino acids. Germline loops: CDR1 SQVTM, CDR2 ANQGSEA. The CDR3 region has the DNA TGCAGCGTTGAAGGGGCCTACACAGATACGCAGTATTTT. This gives the protein CSVEGAYTDTQYF.

The rearrangement joins TRBV18 to TRBJ1-4; D perhaps matches TRBD1 (5 bases). CDR1 and CDR2 (germline): KGHSH, LQKENI. CDR3 length: 15 amino acids. V lost 2 bases and J lost 6, with 13 bases in between. The CDR3 DNA reads TGTGCCAGCTCACCAAACAGTGGGGCGGATGAAAAACTGTTTTTT. Its protein is CASSPNSGADEKLFF.

This chain joins TRBV10-3 and TRBJ1-6; D is possibly TRBD1 (5 bases). Between the trimmed V and J ends, which lost 2 bases and 9 bases, there was a span of 20 bases. Germline lookup yields CDR1 ENHRY and CDR2 SYGVKD. The CDR3 covers 17 residues. The CDR3 loop reads CAISEPLRGLEGSPLHF. For the CDR3, the DNA is TGTGCCATCAGTGAGCCGCTCCGGGGGTTGGAAGGTTCACCCCTCCACTTT.